The clone carrying this TCR beta chain was counted only a few times. This specimen belongs to a study of blood T cell repertoires in COVID-19. Study-wide background: Acute and convalescent COVID-19 specimens originated in the United States, Italy and Spain. Nucleic acid was either cDNA or gDNA, and it came from T cells, B-cell-depleted T cells, or PBMCs.

Germline CDR1 SQVTM, CDR2 ANQGSEA. J gave up 5 bases and V 7 bases, and 14 bases lay outside the gene matches. The CDR3 spans 16 residues. Seattle patients were enrolled during active infection and followed longitudinally. Per the original methods: Reference gene primer amplification gave estimated nucleated cell counts. TCRdb's copy holds only in-frame clones and misses some; the assay was immunoSEQ multiplex PCR. V and J calls and clone size come straight from that table; D and trimming were deduced from the DNA. The repertoire has about 130,000 clones, around 90% of them found once; the top ten carry about 4.6%.

V is TRBV29-1 and J is TRBJ1-1; 12 nucleotides align to TRBD1. This TCR came from a man in his fifties or sixties with COVID-19, enrolled during active disease. Sequenced: peripheral blood. This CDR3 reads CSAPGQGAFPSTEAFF. CDR3 coding DNA: TGCAGCGCTCCGGGACAGGGGGCGTTCCCGAGTACTGAAGCTTTCTTT.